This T cell receptor (beta chain) was recovered during a study of T-cell reconstitution after alpha-beta-depleted transplantation in children. TCRbeta library construction was performed incorporating unique molecular identifiers. TCRdb redid the calling of the PCR reads with MiXCR, one entry per CDR3 protein. The table shows about 250,000 distinct CDR3 sequences, with 20% to 30% occurring only once. The CDR3 totals 14 residues. The V end was cut by 1 base, the J end by 0 bases, with 3 bases between. CDR1 and CDR2 (germline): KGHSH, LQKENI. The V and J genes are TRBV18 and TRBJ2-2; D unresolved. The starting material was PBMCs, mostly from graft donor cells, obtained 360 days after TCRalphabeta/CD19-depleted stem cell transplant. The sequence came from a female patient aged 2-10 years who had a stem cell transplant for congenital amegakaryocytic thrombocytopenia, so the T cells may come from the graft donor. CDR3 amino acids: CASSPRANTGELFF. Written as DNA, the CDR3 is TGTGCCAGCTCACCACGGGCGAACACCGGGGAGCTGTTTTTT.